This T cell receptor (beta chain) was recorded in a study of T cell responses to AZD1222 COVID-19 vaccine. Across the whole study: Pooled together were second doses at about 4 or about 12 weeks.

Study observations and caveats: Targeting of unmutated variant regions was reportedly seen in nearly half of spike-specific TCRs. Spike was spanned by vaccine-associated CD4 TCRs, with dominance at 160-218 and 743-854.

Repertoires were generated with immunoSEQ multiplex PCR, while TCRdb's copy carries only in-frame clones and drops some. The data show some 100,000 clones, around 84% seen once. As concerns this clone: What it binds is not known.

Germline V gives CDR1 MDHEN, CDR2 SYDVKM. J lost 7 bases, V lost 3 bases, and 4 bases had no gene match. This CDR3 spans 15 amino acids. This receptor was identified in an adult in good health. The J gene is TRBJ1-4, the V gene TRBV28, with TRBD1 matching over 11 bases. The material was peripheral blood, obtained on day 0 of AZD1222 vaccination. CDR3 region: CASSFRTGGVEKLFF. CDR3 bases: TGTGCCAGCAGTTTCCGGACAGGGGGCGTTGAAAAACTGTTTTTT.